This T cell receptor beta chain was identified in a study of cytomegalovirus exposure and HLA in healthy donors. Across the whole study: As an earlier analysis found, roughly 170 million T cells yielded about 100 million unique TCR beta sequences. The study's findings and limits: Beyond CMV serostatus, there was no information to go on about immune exposure.

A multiplex PCR was run with 60 Vbeta primers and 13 Jbeta primers. Sequenced by immunoSEQ multiplex PCR; TCRdb stores in-frame clones only, minus some. The table includes some 250,000 clones, around 80% detected once. Concerning this clone: Its antigen is as yet unknown.

This CDR3 region has 15 residues. Germline trimming cut 4 bases from V and 2 bases from J; bases unmatched to any gene: 7. Germline values: CDR1 SGDLS, CDR2 YYNGEE. The sample comprised PBMCs. This TCR was recovered from a woman in her thirties or forties in good health and CMV-seropositive. The J gene is TRBJ2-3, the V gene TRBV9; 7 bases are a match to TRBD2. In nucleotides, the CDR3 is TGTGCCAGCAGCCCGTCCGGGACTACCACAGATACGCAGTATTTT. Its protein product is CASSPSGTTTDTQYF.